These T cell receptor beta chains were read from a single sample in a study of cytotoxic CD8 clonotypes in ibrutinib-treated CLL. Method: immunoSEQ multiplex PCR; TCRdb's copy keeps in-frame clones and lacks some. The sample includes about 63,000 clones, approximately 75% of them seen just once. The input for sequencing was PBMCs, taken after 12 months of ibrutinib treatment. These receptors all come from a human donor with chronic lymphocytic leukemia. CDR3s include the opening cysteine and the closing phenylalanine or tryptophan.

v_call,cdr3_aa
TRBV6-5,CASTGRNTEAFF
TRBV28,CASGQSYEQYF
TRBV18,CASSPSGGGNYEQYF
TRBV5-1,CASSLATLGGEQYF
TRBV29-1,CSARRDNNEKLFF
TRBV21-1,CASSKPGVSADTQYF
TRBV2,CASSVGQVSNQPQHF
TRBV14,CASSQGLVYEQYF
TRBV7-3,CASSIQGGETQYF
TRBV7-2,CASSLVGAGAYNEQFF
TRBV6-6,CASSWDPSEQYF
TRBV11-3,CAHTGGDYNIYEQYF
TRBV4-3,CASSPGQGYGYTF
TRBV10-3,CAISEIASGKDEQYF
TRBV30,CAWSLAGLSSGELFF
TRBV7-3,CASSSTGGQETQYF